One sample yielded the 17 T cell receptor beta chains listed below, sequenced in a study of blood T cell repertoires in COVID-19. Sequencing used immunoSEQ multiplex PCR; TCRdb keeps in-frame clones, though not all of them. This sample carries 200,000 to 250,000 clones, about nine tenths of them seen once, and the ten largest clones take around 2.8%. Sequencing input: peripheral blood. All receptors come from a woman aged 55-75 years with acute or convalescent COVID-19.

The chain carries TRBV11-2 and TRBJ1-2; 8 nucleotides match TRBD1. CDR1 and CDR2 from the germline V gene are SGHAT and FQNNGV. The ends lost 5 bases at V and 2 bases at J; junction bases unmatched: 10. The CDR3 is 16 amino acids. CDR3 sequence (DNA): TGTGCCAGCAGCAGGGCCGGGACAGGCGACAACTATGGCTACACCTTC. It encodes CASSRAGTGDNYGYTF.

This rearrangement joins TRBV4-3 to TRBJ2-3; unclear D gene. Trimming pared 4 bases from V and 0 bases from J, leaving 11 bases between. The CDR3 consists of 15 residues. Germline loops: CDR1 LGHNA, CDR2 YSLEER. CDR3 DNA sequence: TGCGCCAGCAGCCGTAGAGACACTAGCACAGATACGCAGTATTTT. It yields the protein CASSRRDTSTDTQYF.

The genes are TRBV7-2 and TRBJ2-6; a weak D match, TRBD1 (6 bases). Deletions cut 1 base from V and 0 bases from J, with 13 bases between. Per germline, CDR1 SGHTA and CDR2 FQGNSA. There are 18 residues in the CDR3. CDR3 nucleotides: TGTGCCAGCAGCTTAGTGTACAGGGAATCCTCTGGGGCCAACGTCCTGACTTTC. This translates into CASSLVYRESSGANVLTF.

CDR3 region: CASSQSVLARSSYEQYF. The DNA for the CDR3 is TGTGCCAGCAGCCAAAGCGTCCTGGCCAGAAGCTCCTACGAGCAGTACTTC. The chain is built from TRBV14 and TRBJ2-7; D not resolved. The CDR3 length is 17 residues. The germline V and J ends were trimmed by 2 bases and 0 bases, with 17 bases remaining between them. The germline gives CDR1 SGHDN, CDR2 FVKESK.

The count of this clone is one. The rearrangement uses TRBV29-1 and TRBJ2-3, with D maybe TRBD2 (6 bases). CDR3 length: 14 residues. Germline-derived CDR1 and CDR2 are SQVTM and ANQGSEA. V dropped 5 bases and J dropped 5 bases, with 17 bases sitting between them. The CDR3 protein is CSVRSGTLQDTQYF. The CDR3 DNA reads TGCAGCGTTAGGTCAGGGACTCTCCAAGATACGCAGTATTTT.

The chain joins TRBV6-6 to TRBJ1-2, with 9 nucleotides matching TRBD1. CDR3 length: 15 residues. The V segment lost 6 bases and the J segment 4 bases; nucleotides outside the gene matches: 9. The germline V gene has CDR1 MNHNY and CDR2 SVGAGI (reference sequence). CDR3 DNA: TGTGCCAGCAGCGACCGGGGACAGGGTGTCTATGGCTACACCTTC. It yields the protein CASSDRGQGVYGYTF.

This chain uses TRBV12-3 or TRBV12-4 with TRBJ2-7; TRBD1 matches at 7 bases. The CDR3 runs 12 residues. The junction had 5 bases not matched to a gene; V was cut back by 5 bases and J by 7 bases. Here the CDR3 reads CASSLRGFEQYF. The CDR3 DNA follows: TGTGCCAGCAGTCTCAGGGGGTTTGAGCAGTACTTC.

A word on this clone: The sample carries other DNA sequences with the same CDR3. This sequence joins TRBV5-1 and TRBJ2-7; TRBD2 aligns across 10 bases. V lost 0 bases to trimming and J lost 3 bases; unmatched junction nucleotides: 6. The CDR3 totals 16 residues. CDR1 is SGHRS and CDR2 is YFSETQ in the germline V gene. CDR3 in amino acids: CASSLGASGGNYEQYF. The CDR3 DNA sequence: TGCGCCAGCAGCTTGGGGGCTAGCGGGGGTAACTACGAGCAGTACTTC.

The CDR3 DNA reads as TGTGCCAGCTCAAATGGACAGCCTCCCTACGAGCAGTACTTC. Translation gives CASSNGQPPYEQYF. The chain links TRBV18 to TRBJ2-7; TRBD1 might be the D (6 bases). From germline, CDR1 is KGHSH and CDR2 LQKENI. The germline V and J ends were trimmed by 5 bases and 2 bases, with 13 bases remaining between them. This CDR3 has 14 residues.

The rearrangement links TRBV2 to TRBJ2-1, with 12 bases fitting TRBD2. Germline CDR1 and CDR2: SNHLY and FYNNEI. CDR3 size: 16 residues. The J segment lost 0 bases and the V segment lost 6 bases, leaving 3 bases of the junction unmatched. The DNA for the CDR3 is TGTGCCAGCAGGGTGACTAGCGGGAGCTCCTACAATGAGCAGTTCTTC. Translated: CASRVTSGSSYNEQFF.

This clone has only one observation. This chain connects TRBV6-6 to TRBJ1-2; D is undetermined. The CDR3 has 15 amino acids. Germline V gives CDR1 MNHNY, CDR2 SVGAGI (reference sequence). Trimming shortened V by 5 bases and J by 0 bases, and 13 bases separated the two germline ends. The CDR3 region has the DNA TGTGCCAGCAGTCCTTCCGGGGTTACTAACTATGGCTACACCTTC. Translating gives CASSPSGVTNYGYTF.

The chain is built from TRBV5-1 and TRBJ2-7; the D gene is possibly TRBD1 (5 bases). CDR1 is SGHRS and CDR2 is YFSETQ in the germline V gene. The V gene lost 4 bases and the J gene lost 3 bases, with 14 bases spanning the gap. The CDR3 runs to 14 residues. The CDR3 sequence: CASSLTPGRYEQYF. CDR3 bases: TGCGCCAGCAGCCTAACCCCAGGGCGCTACGAGCAGTACTTC. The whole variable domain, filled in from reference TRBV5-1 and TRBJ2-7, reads KAGVTQTPRYLIKTRGQQVTLSCSPISGHRSVSWYQQTPGQGLQFLFEYFSETQRNKGNFPGRFSGRQFSNSRSEMNVSTLELGDSALYLCASSLTPGRYEQYFGPGTRLTVT.

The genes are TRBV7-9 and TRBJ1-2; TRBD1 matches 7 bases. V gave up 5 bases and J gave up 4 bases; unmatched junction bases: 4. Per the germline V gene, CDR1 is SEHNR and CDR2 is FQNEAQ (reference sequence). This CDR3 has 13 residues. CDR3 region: CASSRDSFYGYTF. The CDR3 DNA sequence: TGTGCCAGCAGCCGGGACAGCTTCTATGGCTACACCTTC.

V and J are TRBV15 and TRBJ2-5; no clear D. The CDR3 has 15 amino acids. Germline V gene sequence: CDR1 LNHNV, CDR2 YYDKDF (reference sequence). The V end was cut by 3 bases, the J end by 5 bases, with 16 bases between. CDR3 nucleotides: TGTGCCACCAGCAGTCCATTGAAAGCTATTGAGACCCAGTACTTC. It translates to CATSSPLKAIETQYF. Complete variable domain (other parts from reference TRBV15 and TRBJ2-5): DAMVIQNPRYQVTQFGKPVTLSCSQTLNHNVMYWYQQKSSQAPKLLFHYYDKDFNNEADTPDNFQSRRPNTSFCFLDIRSPGLGDTAMYLCATSSPLKAIETQYFGPGTRLLVL.

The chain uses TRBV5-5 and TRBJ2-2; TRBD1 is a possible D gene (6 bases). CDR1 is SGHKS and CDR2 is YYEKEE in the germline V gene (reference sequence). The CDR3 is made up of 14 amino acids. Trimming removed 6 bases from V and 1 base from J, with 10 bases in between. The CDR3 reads CASMGHLNTGELFF. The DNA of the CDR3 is TGTGCCAGCATGGGACATCTGAACACCGGGGAGCTGTTTTTT. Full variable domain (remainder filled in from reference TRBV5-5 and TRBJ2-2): DAGVTQSPTHLIKTRGQQVTLRCSPISGHKSVSWYQQVLGQGPQFIFQYYEKEERGRGNFPDRFSARQFPNYSSELNVNALLLGDSALYLCASMGHLNTGELFFGEGSRLTVL.

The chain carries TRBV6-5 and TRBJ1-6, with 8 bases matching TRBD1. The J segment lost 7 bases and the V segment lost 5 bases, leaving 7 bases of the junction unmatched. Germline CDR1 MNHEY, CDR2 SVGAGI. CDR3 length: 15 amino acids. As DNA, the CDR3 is TGTGCCAGCAGTAGGACTGGACAGGGCAATTCACCCCTCCACTTT. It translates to CASSRTGQGNSPLHF.

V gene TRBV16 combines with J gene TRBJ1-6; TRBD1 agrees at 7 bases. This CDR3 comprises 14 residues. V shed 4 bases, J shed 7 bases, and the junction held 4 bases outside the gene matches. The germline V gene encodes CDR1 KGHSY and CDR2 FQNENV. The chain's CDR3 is CASSPRTGNSPLHF. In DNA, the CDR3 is TGTGCCAGCAGCCCGAGGACAGGAAATTCACCCCTCCACTTT. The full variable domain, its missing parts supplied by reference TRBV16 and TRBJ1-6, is GEEVAQTPKHLVRGEGQKAKLYCAPIKGHSYVFWYQQVLKNEFKFLISFQNENVFDETGMPKERFSAKCLPNSPCSLEIQATKLEDSAVYFCASSPRTGNSPLHFGNGTRLTVT.